A single sample is the source of the 27 T cell receptor beta chains below, sequenced in a study of early T cells in non-severe SARS-CoV-2 infection. TCRdb ran MiXCR on the 5' RACE reads and lists one entry per CDR3 protein. In the table there are around 40,000 distinct CDR3 sequences, 5.5% to 7% of which are singletons. Material: whole blood. The receptors were gathered from an adult who was a healthcare worker with PCR-confirmed SARS-CoV-2 infection or an uninfected control (not recorded which).

CDR3 nucleotide sequence: TGCGCCAGCAGCCAAGACCCTAGCGGGAGGGGGTACGAGCAGTACTTC. It yields the protein CASSQDPSGRGYEQYF. The chain carries TRBV4-1 and TRBJ2-7; the match to TRBD2 covers 12 bases. J gave up 4 bases and V 0 bases, and 4 bases lay outside the gene matches. The CDR3 is made up of 16 amino acids. Germline values: CDR1 MGHRA, CDR2 YSYEKL.

This clonotype was recorded at least ten times. The gene calls are TRBV28 and TRBJ1-2, with a possible D match to TRBD1 (6 bases). CDR1 MDHEN and CDR2 SYDVKM come from the germline V gene. The CDR3 runs to 12 residues. V gave up 5 bases and J gave up 4 bases, with 8 bases separating them. The CDR3 sequence is CASSQDSYGYTF. The CDR3 region has the DNA TGTGCCAGCAGTCAGGACAGCTATGGCTACACCTTC.

The sample holds many counts of this clonotype. The V and J genes are TRBV3-1 and TRBJ2-7, with TRBD2 as a possible D gene (5 bases). Looked up from germline, CDR1 is LGHDT and CDR2 is YNNKEL (reference sequence). The V end was cut by 1 base, the J end by 7 bases, with 8 bases between. CDR3 length equals 12 residues. This CDR3 reads CASSQATGEQYF. The CDR3 DNA reads as TGTGCCAGCAGCCAAGCGACGGGGGAGCAGTACTTC.

This clonotype was recorded many times. J is TRBJ1-1 and V is TRBV20-1; D perhaps matches TRBD1 (5 bases). CDR1 is DFQATT, CDR2 SNEGSKA, per germline (reference sequence). Trimming stripped 7 bases from V and 5 bases from J, with 8 bases between. The CDR3 loop spans 10 amino acids. Here the CDR3 reads CSGGDTEAFF. The CDR3 DNA sequence: TGCAGTGGAGGGGATACTGAAGCTTTCTTT.

This clonotype was seen ten or more times. CDR3 sequence: CASSQDGGSNQPQHF. CDR3 sequence (DNA): TGCGCCAGCAGCCAAGACGGAGGTAGCAATCAGCCCCAGCATTTT. The rearrangement joins TRBV4-1 to TRBJ1-5, with no clear D. V lost 0 bases and J 0 bases, leaving 6 bases between the germline ends. The CDR3 totals 15 residues. Germline V lookup: CDR1 MGHRA, CDR2 YSYEKL.

At least ten counts were recorded for this clonotype. V usage is TRBV28 and J usage is TRBJ1-1; TRBD1 agrees at 8 bases. Germline V gene sequence: CDR1 MDHEN, CDR2 SYDVKM. V was clipped by 7 bases and J by 4 bases; unmatched bases: 8. The CDR3 length is 14 residues. CDR3 coding DNA: TGTGCCAGCAAAGACACAGGGGGGGGCACTGAAGCTTTCTTT. Its protein is CASKDTGGGTEAFF.

This clonotype was seen only a few times. The rearrangement links TRBV27 to TRBJ1-1; D is uncertain. The CDR3 is 14 amino acids. Trimming took off 1 base at V and 1 base at J, with 7 bases between the two ends. Germline assignment: CDR1 MNHEY and CDR2 SMNVEV (reference sequence). The CDR3 DNA reads TGTGCCAGCAGTTTATTATCGGCGAACACTGAAGCTTTCTTT. It encodes CASSLLSANTEAFF.

This clonotype came up many times. The rearrangement uses TRBV4-1 and TRBJ1-5; perhaps TRBD1 as D (6 bases). The CDR3 length is 15 residues. Germline assignment: CDR1 MGHRA and CDR2 YSYEKL. Trimming removed 3 bases from V and 3 bases from J, with 12 bases in between. The DNA of the CDR3 is TGCGCCAGCAGCCACCAACCGGGACACAATCAGCCCCAGCATTTT. Protein sequence: CASSHQPGHNQPQHF.

The gene calls are TRBV6-5 and TRBJ2-7; D is tentatively TRBD1 or TRBD2 (5 bases each). Germline V lookup: CDR1 MNHEY, CDR2 SVGAGI. V was shortened by 0 bases and J by 6 bases, with 15 bases between the two germline ends. The CDR3 covers 15 residues. CDR3 loop: CASSYSRDPACEQYF. The CDR3 bases are TGTGCCAGCAGTTACTCTCGGGACCCTGCCTGCGAGCAGTACTTC.

At least ten counts were recorded for this clonotype. The genes are TRBV7-2 and TRBJ1-6; D is perhaps TRBD1 (6 bases). This CDR3 spans 15 amino acids. Between the trimmed V and J ends, which lost 2 bases and 5 bases, there was a span of 10 bases. Germline V gene sequence: CDR1 SGHTA, CDR2 FQGNSA. CDR3 sequence reads: CASSLRGEDNSPLHF. The CDR3 nucleotides are TGTGCCAGCAGCTTAAGGGGGGAAGATAATTCACCCCTCCACTTT. Variable domain in full (rest from reference TRBV7-2 and TRBJ1-6): GAGVSQSPSNKVTEKGKDVELRCDPISGHTALYWYRQSLGQGLEFLIYFQGNSAPDKSGLPSDRFSAERTGGSVSTLTIQRTQQEDSAVYLCASSLRGEDNSPLHFGNGTRLTVT.

On this clonotype itself: A much larger clone differs by one base, so this may be a read error. The CDR3 sequence: CASSSRGYERYF. The DNA of the CDR3 is TGTGCCAGCAGTTCGAGGGGCTACGAGCGGTACTTC. The chain joins TRBV12-3 or TRBV12-4 to TRBJ2-7, with D possibly called TRBD1 or TRBD2 (5 bases each). The CDR3 runs 12 residues.

Ten or more counts support this clonotype. The chain employs TRBV7-6 and TRBJ2-1; D not resolved. Germline CDR1 SGHVS, CDR2 FNYEAQ. The ends were cut back, 3 bases at V and 3 bases at J, with 0 bases in the middle. The CDR3 spans 11 residues. CDR3 coding DNA: TGTGCCAGCAGCTTCTACAATGAGCAGTTCTTC. This translates into CASSFYNEQFF.

There are many counts of this clonotype. The gene calls are TRBV2 and TRBJ2-1, with 7 bases aligning to TRBD1. Germline assignment: CDR1 SNHLY and CDR2 FYNNEI. The CDR3 length is 13 residues. Trimming at V came to 6 bases and at J to 5 bases, leaving 4 bases not matched to a gene. As DNA, the CDR3 is TGTGCCAGCAGAAGGGGGCTGCACAATGAGCAGTTCTTC. Translation gives CASRRGLHNEQFF.

This clonotype has ten or more counts. This rearrangement joins TRBV27 to TRBJ2-7; 8 bases agree with TRBD1. The germline gives CDR1 MNHEY, CDR2 SMNVEV (reference sequence). CDR3 length: 13 residues. J lost 3 bases, V lost 10 bases, and 8 bases had no gene match. The CDR3: CATSPGQVYEQYF. The CDR3 DNA follows: TGTGCCACCTCGCCGGGACAGGTCTACGAGCAGTACTTC.

This clonotype was counted ten times or more. V usage is TRBV27 and J usage is TRBJ2-6, with D perhaps matching TRBD1 (5 bases). Trimming took off 4 bases at V and 2 bases at J, with 9 bases between the two ends. The length of the CDR3 is 15 residues. CDR1 and CDR2 (germline): MNHEY, SMNVEV (reference sequence). The CDR3, as DNA: TGTGCCAGCAGTTCGGACACTACTGGGGCCAACGTCCTGACTTTC. This codes for CASSSDTTGANVLTF.

In this sample, this clonotype turned up many times. This rearrangement joins TRBV25-1 to TRBJ2-7; D possibly corresponds to TRBD1 (6 bases). CDR1 is MGHDK and CDR2 is SYGVNS in the germline V gene. Trimming left V 1 base short and J 4 bases short, with 14 bases between. The CDR3 contains 15 residues. CDR3 loop: CASSELGGPTYEQYF. Written as DNA, the CDR3 is TGTGCCAGCAGTGAATTAGGGGGTCCGACATACGAGCAGTACTTC.

The chain recombines TRBV2 with TRBJ2-7, with 11 bases matching TRBD2. Trimming at V came to 6 bases and at J to 0 bases, leaving 7 bases not matched to a gene. Per the germline V gene, CDR1 is SNHLY and CDR2 is FYNNEI. The CDR3 extends over 16 amino acids. CDR3 nucleotide sequence: TGTGCCAGCAGACCACTAGCGGGAGTGAGCTCCTACGAGCAGTACTTC. Its translation: CASRPLAGVSSYEQYF.

This clonotype has at least ten counts. V gene TRBV10-3 combines with J gene TRBJ2-7; D is unresolved. The CDR3 loop spans 14 amino acids. V lost 4 bases and J 5 bases, leaving 15 bases between the germline ends. Germline V gene lookup returns CDR1 ENHRY and CDR2 SYGVKD. The CDR3 bases are TGTGCCATCAGTGGCCGTGGGCCTTCTGACGAGCAGTACTTC. Translation gives CAISGRGPSDEQYF.

This clonotype was seen ten or more times. The chain links TRBV4-1 to TRBJ1-2; D gene ambiguous. Germline CDR1 MGHRA, CDR2 YSYEKL. Trimming stripped 0 bases from V and 0 bases from J, with 11 bases between. The CDR3 consists of 16 residues. The CDR3 region is CASSQDSVGANYGYTF. The DNA for the CDR3 is TGCGCCAGCAGCCAAGATTCGGTGGGAGCTAACTATGGCTACACCTTC.

The table lists this clonotype with many counts. V is TRBV12-3 or TRBV12-4 and J is TRBJ2-1; unclear D gene. Trimming took 7 bases from V and 5 from J, leaving 12 bases between them. The CDR3 runs to 13 residues. CDR3 amino acids: CASTQDYNNEQFF. DNA of the CDR3: TGTGCCAGCACGCAAGATTACAACAATGAGCAGTTCTTC.

There are a few counts of this clonotype. V and J are TRBV6-4 and TRBJ2-1; 11 bases line up with TRBD2. The CDR3 spans 15 residues. The germline CDR1 and CDR2 sequences are MRHNA and SNTAGT. The J segment lost 1 base and the V segment lost 4 bases, leaving 0 bases of the junction unmatched. The CDR3 is CASSVAGGSYNEQFF. The CDR3 bases are TGTGCCAGCAGTGTAGCGGGAGGGTCCTACAATGAGCAGTTCTTC.

This clonotype was detected many times. The chain employs TRBV30 and TRBJ1-6; 7 bases match TRBD1. CDR3 length: 12 residues. The germline gives CDR1 GTSNPN, CDR2 SVGIG (reference sequence). The J segment lost 10 bases and the V segment lost 6 bases, leaving 6 bases of the junction unmatched. The CDR3: CACQTGDSPLHF. In DNA form, the CDR3 reads TGTGCCTGCCAAACAGGGGACTCACCCCTCCACTTT.

A word on this clonotype: The junction shows a germline mismatch at one end, possibly a read error. This chain connects TRBV5-1 to TRBJ2-1; 8 nucleotides match TRBD1. Germline loops: CDR1 SGHRS, CDR2 YFSETQ. The CDR3 is made up of 17 amino acids. CDR3 residues: CVSSWLSGGATYNEQFF. The CDR3, as DNA: TGCGTCAGCAGCTGGCTCTCAGGGGGCGCCACCTACAATGAGCAGTTCTTC.

Notes on this clonotype: Just one base apart from a much larger clone, this may be a read error. This chain connects TRBV20-1 to TRBJ2-7, with 7 bases that match TRBD2. The trim removed 6 bases at V and 4 bases at J, leaving 12 bases unmatched. Looked up from germline, CDR1 is DFQATT and CDR2 is SNEGSKA (reference sequence). This CDR3 contains 14 residues. The CDR3 loop reads CSAPGLTDGYEQYF. The DNA of the CDR3 is TGCAGTGCCCCGGGACTAACGGATGGGTACGAGCAGTACTTC.

This clonotype was observed many times. The chain joins TRBV4-1 to TRBJ2-7; D may correspond to TRBD1 or TRBD2 (6 bases each). The CDR3 covers 15 residues. The V end lost 3 bases, the J end lost 3 bases, and 15 bases lay between the germline ends. Germline loops: CDR1 MGHRA, CDR2 YSYEKL. The CDR3 nucleotides are TGCGCCAGCAGCCAGAGTCGCGGGACACACTACGAGCAGTACTTC. It yields the protein CASSQSRGTHYEQYF.

The sample holds many counts of this clonotype. The chain uses TRBV6-6 and TRBJ1-4; D possibly corresponds to TRBD1 (5 bases). CDR3 length: 13 residues. With 2 bases removed from V and 7 bases from J, the gap between germline ends came to 8 bases. Germline CDR1 is MNHNY and CDR2 is SVGAGI (reference sequence). CDR3 amino acids: CASSYGGSEKLFF. The CDR3 bases are TGTGCCAGCAGTTACGGGGGAAGTGAAAAACTGTTTTTT.

This clonotype was detected many times. The chain recombines TRBV10-3 with TRBJ1-5; TRBD1 might be the D (6 bases). Germline lookup yields CDR1 ENHRY and CDR2 SYGVKD. This CDR3 spans 17 amino acids. V lost 2 bases to trimming and J lost 2 bases, with 16 bases between them. The DNA of the CDR3 is TGTGCCATCAGTGAGGGGCCACAGGGTGGGGGCAATCAGCCCCAGCATTTT. It encodes CAISEGPQGGGNQPQHF.